The rows below give T cell receptor beta chains drawn from one sample of a study of control samples from healthy donors and cancer patients. The protocol was immunoSEQ multiplex PCR, while the TCRdb copy is restricted to in-frame clones and leaves out a portion. Found here are 20,000 to 25,000 clones, 75% to 90% of them singletons; the top ten hold 35% to 45%. Sequencing was carried out using PBMCs. These receptor sequences come from a man between 60 and 75 years old with head and neck cancer. The CDR3 runs from the conserved cysteine through the conserved F or W. Each record gives: V gene, D gene, CDR3 length, clone size, J gene, CDR3 protein, CDR3 DNA. A D gene is named only where the DNA matches it firmly. The size field is filled for only some rows; it gives once, few, many or a size class.

V: TRBV19; D: .; length: 13; size: .; J: TRBJ1-2; CDR3: CASSIGSRYGYTF; DNA: TGTGCCAGTAGTATTGGCTCACGCTATGGCTACACCTTC
V: TRBV3-1/TRBV3-2; D: .; length: 16; size: .; J: TRBJ2-5; CDR3: CASSQEGWGEAETQYF; DNA: TGTGCCAGCAGCCAAGAAGGATGGGGGGAGGCGGAGACCCAGTACTTC
V: TRBV7-2; D: .; length: 15; size: .; J: TRBJ1-1; CDR3: CASSRNPRANTEAFF; DNA: TGTGCCAGCAGCCGCAACCCCAGGGCGAACACTGAAGCTTTCTTT
V: TRBV12-3/TRBV12-4; D: .; length: 13; size: .; J: TRBJ2-5; CDR3: CASSPRSGETQYF; DNA: TGTGCCAGCAGCCCGAGGTCCGGGGAGACCCAGTACTTC
V: TRBV5-1; D: .; length: 12; size: .; J: TRBJ2-7; CDR3: CASSYRSYEQYF; DNA: TGCGCCAGCAGTTACCGTTCCTACGAGCAGTACTTC
V: TRBV3-1/TRBV3-2; D: TRBD1; length: 13; size: .; J: TRBJ2-2; CDR3: CASRAGGSGELFF; DNA: TGTGCCAGCAGGGCAGGGGGCTCCGGGGAGCTGTTTTTT
V: TRBV27; D: TRBD1; length: 15; size: .; J: TRBJ1-3; CDR3: CASSATGGYGNTIYF; DNA: TGTGCCAGCAGTGCTACAGGGGGCTATGGAAACACCATATATTTT
V: TRBV11-2; D: .; length: 11; size: .; J: TRBJ2-1; CDR3: CASSKLNEQFF; DNA: TGTGCCAGCAGCAAACTTAATGAGCAGTTCTTC
V: TRBV7-8; D: TRBD2; length: 15; size: .; J: TRBJ2-1; CDR3: CASSRLLAGGFKQFF; DNA: TGTGCCAGCAGCCGCCTACTAGCGGGAGGGTTCAAGCAGTTCTTC
V: TRBV7-9; D: .; length: 11; size: .; J: TRBJ2-7; CDR3: CASSSLYEQYF; DNA: TGTGCCAGCAGCTCCCTCTACGAGCAGTACTTC
V: TRBV5-4; D: .; length: 13; size: few; J: TRBJ1-1; CDR3: CASSPTGSQGAFF; DNA: TGTGCCAGCAGCCCCACAGGGAGTCAGGGGGCTTTCTTT
V: TRBV5-4; D: TRBD2; length: 14; size: .; J: TRBJ2-1; CDR3: CASSLGTSSDEQFF; DNA: TGTGCCAGCAGCTTGGGGACTAGCAGCGATGAGCAGTTCTTC
V: TRBV18; D: .; length: 14; size: .; J: TRBJ1-1; CDR3: CASSPNRDGTEAFF; DNA: TGTGCCAGCTCACCGAACAGGGACGGCACTGAAGCTTTCTTT
V: TRBV7-6; D: .; length: 16; size: .; J: TRBJ2-7; CDR3: CASSPLGRVTGGEQYF; DNA: TGTGCCAGCAGCCCGTTAGGGCGGGTTACCGGGGGAGAGCAGTACTTC
V: TRBV7-9; D: TRBD1; length: 15; size: .; J: TRBJ1-3; CDR3: CASSLQGAAGNTIYF; DNA: TGTGCCAGCAGCTTACAGGGGGCGGCTGGAAACACCATATATTTT
V: TRBV30; D: .; length: 11; size: .; J: TRBJ2-3; CDR3: CARGYTDTQYF; DNA: TGTGCGCGGGGATACACAGATACGCAGTATTTT
V: TRBV7-2; D: .; length: 12; size: .; J: TRBJ2-1; CDR3: CASGQPYNEQFF; DNA: TGTGCCAGCGGGCAGCCCTACAATGAGCAGTTCTTC
V: TRBV7-9; D: .; length: 14; size: .; J: TRBJ1-2; CDR3: CASSRPDLGYGYTF; DNA: TGTGCCAGCAGCCGTCCAGATCTCGGCTATGGCTACACCTTC
V: TRBV19; D: TRBD2; length: 16; size: .; J: TRBJ2-5; CDR3: CASSIDQSGARETQYF; DNA: TGTGCCAGTAGTATAGATCAGAGCGGGGCCCGGGAGACCCAGTACTTC
V: TRBV2; D: TRBD1; length: 15; size: .; J: TRBJ2-6; CDR3: CASRERGPGANVLTF; DNA: TGTGCCAGCAGGGAGAGGGGGCCTGGGGCCAACGTCCTGACTTTC
V: TRBV6-5; D: TRBD1; length: 15; size: .; J: TRBJ2-3; CDR3: CASRPGQGRTDTQYF; DNA: TGTGCCAGCAGGCCGGGACAGGGTCGCACAGATACGCAGTATTTT
V: TRBV7-8; D: .; length: 16; size: .; J: TRBJ1-5; CDR3: CASSPSSGTGSSPQHF; DNA: TGTGCCAGCAGCCCATCCTCCGGGACTGGGAGTTCGCCCCAGCATTTT
V: TRBV12-5; D: .; length: 14; size: few; J: TRBJ2-2; CDR3: CASGLVVGAGELFF; DNA: TGTGCTAGTGGTTTGGTGGTGGGGGCCGGGGAGCTGTTTTTT
V: TRBV30; D: .; length: 14; size: once; J: TRBJ2-2; CDR3: CAWRLTGSPGELFF; DNA: TGTGCCTGGAGGCTAACAGGGAGCCCCGGGGAGCTGTTTTTT
V: TRBV29-1; D: TRBD2; length: 14; size: .; J: TRBJ2-3; CDR3: CSVHGRAATDTQYF; DNA: TGCAGCGTACACGGGAGGGCCGCCACAGATACGCAGTATTTT
V: TRBV27; D: TRBD1; length: 17; size: .; J: TRBJ2-5; CDR3: CASSQGQGRPDQETQYF; DNA: TGTGCCAGCAGTCAGGGACAGGGGCGCCCCGACCAAGAGACCCAGTACTTC
V: TRBV30; D: .; length: 12; size: .; J: TRBJ2-7; CDR3: CAWAQQRYEQYF; DNA: TGTGCCTGGGCCCAGCAGCGCTACGAGCAGTACTTC
V: TRBV13; D: .; length: 11; size: once; J: TRBJ2-1; CDR3: CASSDGREQFF; DNA: TGTGCCAGCAGCGACGGGCGGGAGCAGTTCTTC
V: TRBV7-8; D: .; length: 14; size: once; J: TRBJ2-1; CDR3: CASSLGGVTRGQFF; DNA: TGTGCCAGCAGCTTAGGGGGGGTGACTAGAGGGCAGTTCTTC
V: TRBV29-1; D: TRBD2; length: 13; size: .; J: TRBJ2-3; CDR3: CSVEASGTDTQYF; DNA: TGCAGCGTTGAGGCTAGCGGGACAGATACGCAGTATTTT
V: TRBV30; D: .; length: 13; size: few; J: TRBJ1-3; CDR3: CAWRGDPGGTIYF; DNA: TGTGCCTGGAGGGGGGACCCTGGGGGCACCATATATTTT
V: TRBV5-5; D: TRBD2; length: 16; size: few; J: TRBJ2-1; CDR3: CASSLEASGMYNEQFF; DNA: TGTGCCAGCAGCTTGGAGGCTAGCGGGATGTACAATGAGCAGTTCTTC
V: TRBV15; D: .; length: 14; size: .; J: TRBJ2-7; CDR3: CATSRDLGSDEQYF; DNA: TGTGCCACCAGCAGAGATCTGGGGAGCGACGAGCAGTACTTC
V: TRBV5-1; D: .; length: 13; size: .; J: TRBJ2-5; CDR3: CASGGAPQETQYF; DNA: TGCGCCAGCGGTGGGGCACCTCAAGAGACCCAGTACTTC
V: TRBV27; D: TRBD1; length: 14; size: .; J: TRBJ1-2; CDR3: CASSLSQGAVRYTF; DNA: TGTGCCAGCAGTTTATCCCAGGGGGCGGTTCGCTACACCTTC
V: TRBV7-3; D: .; length: 14; size: .; J: TRBJ2-3; CDR3: CASSFGGSTDTQYF; DNA: TGTGCCAGCAGCTTTGGCGGGAGCACAGATACGCAGTATTTT
V: TRBV7-9; D: .; length: 15; size: .; J: TRBJ2-2; CDR3: CASSLVSGNTGELFF; DNA: TGTGCCAGCAGCTTAGTCTCAGGGAACACCGGGGAGCTGTTTTTT
V: TRBV7-3; D: .; length: 15; size: .; J: TRBJ1-1; CDR3: CASSVGGPGAAEAFF; DNA: TGTGCCAGCAGCGTTGGGGGGCCGGGGGCAGCTGAAGCTTTCTTT
V: TRBV5-1; D: .; length: 13; size: .; J: TRBJ2-5; CDR3: CASSPTPQETQYF; DNA: TGCGCCAGCAGTCCTACACCCCAAGAGACCCAGTACTTC
V: TRBV6-2/TRBV6-3; D: .; length: 17; size: .; J: TRBJ1-1; CDR3: CASSYSFGTSFSSEAFF; DNA: TGTGCCAGCAGTTACTCCTTCGGGACAAGCTTTTCGTCTGAAGCTTTCTTT
V: TRBV6-5; D: .; length: 14; size: .; J: TRBJ2-7; CDR3: CASSHESGASEQYF; DNA: TGTGCCAGCAGCCATGAGTCAGGAGCCTCCGAGCAGTACTTC
V: TRBV24-1; D: TRBD2; length: 17; size: .; J: TRBJ2-2; CDR3: CAPHGLAGGLNTGELFF; DNA: TGTGCCCCTCATGGACTAGCGGGAGGACTAAACACCGGGGAGCTGTTTTTT
V: TRBV11-2; D: TRBD1; length: 16; size: .; J: TRBJ2-3; CDR3: CASSWTGTGSTDTQYF; DNA: TGTGCCAGCAGCTGGACCGGGACAGGGAGCACAGATACGCAGTATTTT
V: TRBV19; D: TRBD1; length: 9; size: once; J: TRBJ1-1; CDR3: CATGTGAFF; DNA: TGTGCCACCGGGACAGGAGCTTTCTTT
V: TRBV5-1; D: .; length: 14; size: once; J: TRBJ2-2; CDR3: CASSLVQSTGELFF; DNA: TGCGCCAGCAGCTTGGTCCAGTCCACCGGGGAGCTGTTTTTT
V: TRBV14; D: TRBD1; length: 15; size: .; J: TRBJ1-1; CDR3: CASSTRTGVGTEAFF; DNA: TGTGCCAGCAGTACAAGGACAGGGGTGGGCACTGAAGCTTTCTTT
V: TRBV5-1; D: TRBD2; length: 17; size: .; J: TRBJ2-3; CDR3: CASSLEASGRAQDTQYF; DNA: TGCGCCAGCAGCTTGGAGGCTAGCGGGAGGGCACAAGATACGCAGTATTTT
V: TRBV19; D: TRBD1; length: 15; size: .; J: TRBJ2-5; CDR3: CASTRTGGGLETQYF; DNA: TGTGCCAGTACCAGGACAGGGGGAGGTTTAGAGACCCAGTACTTC
V: TRBV5-1; D: TRBD1; length: 14; size: .; J: TRBJ1-4; CDR3: CASSSGQGEEKLFF; DNA: TGCGCCAGCAGCTCGGGACAGGGGGAAGAAAAACTGTTTTTT
V: TRBV28; D: TRBD2; length: 15; size: .; J: TRBJ2-2; CDR3: CASNTGTSGTGELFF; DNA: TGTGCCAGTAACACCGGGACTAGCGGGACCGGGGAGCTGTTTTTT